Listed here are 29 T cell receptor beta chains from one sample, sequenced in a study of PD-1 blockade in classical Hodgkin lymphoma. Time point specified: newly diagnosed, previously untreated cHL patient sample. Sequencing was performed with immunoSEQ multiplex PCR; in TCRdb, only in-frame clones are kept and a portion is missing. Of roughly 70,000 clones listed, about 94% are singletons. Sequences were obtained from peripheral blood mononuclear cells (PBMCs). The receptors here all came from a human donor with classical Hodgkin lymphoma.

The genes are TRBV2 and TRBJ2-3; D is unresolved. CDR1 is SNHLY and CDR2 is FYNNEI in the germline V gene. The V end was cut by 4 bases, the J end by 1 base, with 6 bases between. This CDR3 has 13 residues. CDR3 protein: CASSVARTDTQYF. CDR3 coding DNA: TGTGCCAGCAGTGTCGCCCGCACAGATACGCAGTATTTT.

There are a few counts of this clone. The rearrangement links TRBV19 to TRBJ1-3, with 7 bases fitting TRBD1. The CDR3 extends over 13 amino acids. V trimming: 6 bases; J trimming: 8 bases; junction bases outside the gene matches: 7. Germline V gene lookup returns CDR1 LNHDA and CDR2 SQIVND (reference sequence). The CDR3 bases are TGTGCCAGTAGCTCGACAGGGCCATACACCATATATTTT. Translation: CASSSTGPYTIYF.

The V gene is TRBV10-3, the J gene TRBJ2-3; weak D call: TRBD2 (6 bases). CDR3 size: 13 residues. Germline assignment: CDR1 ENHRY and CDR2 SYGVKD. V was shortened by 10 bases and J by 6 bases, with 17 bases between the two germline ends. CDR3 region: CATKGAAGDTQYF. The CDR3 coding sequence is TGTGCCACAAAAGGCGCGGCGGGGGATACGCAGTATTTT.

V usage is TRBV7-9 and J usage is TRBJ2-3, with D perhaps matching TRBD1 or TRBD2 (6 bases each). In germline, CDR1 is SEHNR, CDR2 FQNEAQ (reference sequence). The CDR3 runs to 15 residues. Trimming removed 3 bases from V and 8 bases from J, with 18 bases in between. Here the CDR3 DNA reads TGTGCCAGCAGCTTCGGACCGGGGGCCTTGGGTACGCAGTATTTT. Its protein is CASSFGPGALGTQYF.

CDR3 DNA sequence: TGTGCCAGCAGCCAACAGTACAATGAGCAGTTCTTC. This translates into CASSQQYNEQFF. This rearrangement joins TRBV14 to TRBJ2-1; D uncertain. Germline V gives CDR1 SGHDN, CDR2 FVKESK. CDR3 length: 12 amino acids. With 2 bases removed from V and 4 bases from J, the gap between germline ends came to 3 bases.

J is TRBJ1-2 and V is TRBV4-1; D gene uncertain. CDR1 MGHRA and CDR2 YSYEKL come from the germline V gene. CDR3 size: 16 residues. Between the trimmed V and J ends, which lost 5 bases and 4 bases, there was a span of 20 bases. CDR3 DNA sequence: TGCGCCAGCAGCTCAGGCGCTTCAGCAAGCTTCTATGGCTACACCTTC. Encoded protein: CASSSGASASFYGYTF.

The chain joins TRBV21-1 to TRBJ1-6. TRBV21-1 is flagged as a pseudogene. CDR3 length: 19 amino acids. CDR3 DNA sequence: TGTGCCAGCAGCAAATTTCGGGCGGATGGACGTGTCCTCAATTCACCCCTCCACTTT. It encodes CASSKFRADGRVLNSPLHF.

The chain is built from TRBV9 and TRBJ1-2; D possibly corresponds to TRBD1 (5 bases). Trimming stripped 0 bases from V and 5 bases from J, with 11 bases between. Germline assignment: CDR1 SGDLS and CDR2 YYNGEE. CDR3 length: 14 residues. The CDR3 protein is CASSVVPGGYGYTF. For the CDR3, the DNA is TGTGCCAGCAGCGTAGTGCCGGGGGGGTATGGCTACACCTTC.

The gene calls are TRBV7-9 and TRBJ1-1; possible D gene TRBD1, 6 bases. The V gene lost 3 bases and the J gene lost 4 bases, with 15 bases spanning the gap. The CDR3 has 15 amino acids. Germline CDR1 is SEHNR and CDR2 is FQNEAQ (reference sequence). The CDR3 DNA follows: TGTGCCAGCAGCTTCAGTCTAACAGGGATCACTGAAGCTTTCTTT. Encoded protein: CASSFSLTGITEAFF.

The CDR3 DNA reads TGTGCCAGCAGCTCGGGGGCTCGTTACGAGCAGTACTTC. This codes for CASSSGARYEQYF. The chain employs TRBV5-4 and TRBJ2-7; D assignment may be TRBD1 or TRBD2 (6 bases each). V shed 3 bases and J shed 4 bases, with 11 bases lying between them. This CDR3 has 13 residues. Germline CDR1 and CDR2: SGHNT and YYREEE (reference sequence).

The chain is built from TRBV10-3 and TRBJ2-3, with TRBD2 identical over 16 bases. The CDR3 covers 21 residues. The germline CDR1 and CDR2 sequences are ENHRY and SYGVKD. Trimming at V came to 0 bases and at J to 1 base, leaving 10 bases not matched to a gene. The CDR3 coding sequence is TGTGCCATCAGTGAGTCGAATCCGGGACTAGCGGGGGGGCAAGGCACAGATACGCAGTATTTT. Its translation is CAISESNPGLAGGQGTDTQYF.

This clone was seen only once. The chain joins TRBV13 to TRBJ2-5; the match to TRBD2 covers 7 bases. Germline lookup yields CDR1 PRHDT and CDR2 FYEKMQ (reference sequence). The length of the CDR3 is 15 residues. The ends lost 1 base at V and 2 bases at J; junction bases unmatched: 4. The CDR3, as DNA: TGTGCCAGCAGCTTAGTTCTAGCGGAGCAAGAGACCCAGTACTTC. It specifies CASSLVLAEQETQYF.

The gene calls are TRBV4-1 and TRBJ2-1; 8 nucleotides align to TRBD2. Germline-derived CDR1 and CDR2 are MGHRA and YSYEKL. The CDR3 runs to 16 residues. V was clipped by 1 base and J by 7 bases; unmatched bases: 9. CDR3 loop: CASSQGVGLVVNEQFF. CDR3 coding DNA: TGCGCCAGCAGCCAAGGTGTGGGACTAGTTGTAAATGAGCAGTTCTTC.

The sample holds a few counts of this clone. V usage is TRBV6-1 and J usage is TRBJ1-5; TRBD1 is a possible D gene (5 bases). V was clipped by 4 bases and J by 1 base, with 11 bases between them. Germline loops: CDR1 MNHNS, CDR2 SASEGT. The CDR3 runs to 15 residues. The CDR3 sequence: CASSAPRDSNQPQHF. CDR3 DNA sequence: TGTGCCAGCAGTGCCCCAAGGGACAGCAATCAGCCCCAGCATTTT.

Written as DNA, the CDR3 is TGTGCCAGCAGTTTATCCGGACTGGGCGCTGAAGCTTTCTTT. Translated: CASSLSGLGAEAFF. V usage is TRBV28 and J usage is TRBJ1-1; D gene unclear. V lost 1 base and J lost 6, with 12 bases in between. The CDR3 has 14 amino acids. Germline CDR1 reads MDHEN; CDR2 reads SYDVKM.

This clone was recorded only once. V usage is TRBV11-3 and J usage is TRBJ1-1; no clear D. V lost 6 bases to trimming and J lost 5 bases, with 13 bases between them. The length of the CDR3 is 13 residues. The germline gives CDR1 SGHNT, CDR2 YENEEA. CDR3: CASRKGPGTEAFF. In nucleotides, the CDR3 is TGTGCCAGCAGAAAAGGACCGGGGACTGAAGCTTTCTTT.

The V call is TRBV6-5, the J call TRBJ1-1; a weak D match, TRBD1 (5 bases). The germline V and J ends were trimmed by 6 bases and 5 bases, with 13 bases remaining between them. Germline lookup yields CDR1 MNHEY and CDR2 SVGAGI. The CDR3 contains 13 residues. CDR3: CASSYGALTEAFF. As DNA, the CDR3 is TGTGCCAGCAGCTATGGGGCTCTGACTGAAGCTTTCTTT.

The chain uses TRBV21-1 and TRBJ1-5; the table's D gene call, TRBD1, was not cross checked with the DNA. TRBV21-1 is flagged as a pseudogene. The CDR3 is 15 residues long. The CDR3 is CASSKRPGYNQPQHF. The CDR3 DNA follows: TGTGCCAGCAGCAAAAGGCCAGGCTACAATCAGCCCCAGCATTTT.

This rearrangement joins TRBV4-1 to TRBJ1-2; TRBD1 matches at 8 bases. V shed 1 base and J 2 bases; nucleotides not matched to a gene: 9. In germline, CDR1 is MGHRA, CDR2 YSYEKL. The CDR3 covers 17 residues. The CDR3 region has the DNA TGCGCCAGCAGCCAAGGGAAAACAGGGGGGAGAAACTATGGCTACACCTTC. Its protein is CASSQGKTGGRNYGYTF.

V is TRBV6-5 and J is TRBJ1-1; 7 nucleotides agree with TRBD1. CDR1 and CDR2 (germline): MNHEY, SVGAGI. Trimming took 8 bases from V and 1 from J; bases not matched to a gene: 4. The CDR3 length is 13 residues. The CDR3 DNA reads TGTGCCAGCCGGGACAGCGAGAACACTGAAGCTTTCTTT. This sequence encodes CASRDSENTEAFF.

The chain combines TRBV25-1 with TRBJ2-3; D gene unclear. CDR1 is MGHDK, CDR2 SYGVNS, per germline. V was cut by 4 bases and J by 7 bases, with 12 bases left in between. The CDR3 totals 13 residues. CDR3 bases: TGTGCCAGCAGTGGCAGGATTCTCAATACGCAGTATTTT. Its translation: CASSGRILNTQYF.

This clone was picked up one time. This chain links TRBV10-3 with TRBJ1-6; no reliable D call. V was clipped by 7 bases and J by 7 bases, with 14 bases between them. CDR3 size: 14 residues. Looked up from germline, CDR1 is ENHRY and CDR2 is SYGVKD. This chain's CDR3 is CAINPGMRNSPLHF. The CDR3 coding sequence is TGTGCCATCAACCCCGGGATGAGGAATTCACCCCTCCACTTT.

This CDR3 is CSVVGNRGDVYGYTF. As DNA, the CDR3 is TGCAGCGTTGTGGGAAACAGGGGAGATGTGTACGGCTACACCTTC. The chain recombines TRBV29-1 with TRBJ1-2; 7 bases align to TRBD1. Per germline, CDR1 SQVTM and CDR2 ANQGSEA. This CDR3 has 15 residues. With V trimmed by 4 bases and J by 8 bases, 16 bases remained unmatched.

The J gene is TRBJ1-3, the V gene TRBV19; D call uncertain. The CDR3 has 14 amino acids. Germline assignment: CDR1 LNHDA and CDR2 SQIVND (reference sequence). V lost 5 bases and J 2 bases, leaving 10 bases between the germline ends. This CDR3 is CASSHTAAGNTIYF. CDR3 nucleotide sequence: TGTGCCAGTAGTCATACAGCGGCTGGAAACACCATATATTTT.

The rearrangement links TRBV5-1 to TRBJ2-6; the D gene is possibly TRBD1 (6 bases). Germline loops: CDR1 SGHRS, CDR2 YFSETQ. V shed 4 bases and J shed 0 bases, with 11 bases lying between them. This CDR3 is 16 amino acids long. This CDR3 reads CASSRNRDSGANVLTF. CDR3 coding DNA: TGCGCCAGCAGCCGAAACAGGGACTCTGGGGCCAACGTCCTGACTTTC.

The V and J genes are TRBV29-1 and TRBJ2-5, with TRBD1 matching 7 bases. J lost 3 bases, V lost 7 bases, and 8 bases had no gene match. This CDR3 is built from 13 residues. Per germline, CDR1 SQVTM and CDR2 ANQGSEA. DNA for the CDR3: TGCAGCGCTCAGGGACAGAAGAAAGAGACCCAGTACTTC. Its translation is CSAQGQKKETQYF.

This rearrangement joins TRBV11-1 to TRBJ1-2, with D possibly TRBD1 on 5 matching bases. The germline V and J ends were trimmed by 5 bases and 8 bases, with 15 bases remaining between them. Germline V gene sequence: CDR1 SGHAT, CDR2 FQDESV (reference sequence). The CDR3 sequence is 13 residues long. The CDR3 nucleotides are TGTGCCAGCAGCCAGAGGGACGGCGGCGGCTACACCTTC. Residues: CASSQRDGGGYTF.

The CDR3 here is CASSVQPSGILSGELFF. In nucleotides, the CDR3 is TGTGCCAGCAGCGTTCAACCTAGCGGGATTCTGTCCGGGGAGCTGTTTTTT. The chain joins TRBV9 to TRBJ2-2, with 9 bases aligning to TRBD2. Trimming cost V 2 bases and J 6 bases; bases outside gene matches: 11. Germline values: CDR1 SGDLS, CDR2 YYNGEE. The CDR3 has 17 amino acids. Filled out from reference TRBV9 and TRBJ2-2, the complete variable domain reads DSGVTQTPKHLITATGQRVTLRCSPRSGDLSVYWYQQSLDQGLQFLIQYYNGEERAKGNILERFSAQQFPDLHSELNLSSLELGDSALYFCASSVQPSGILSGELFFGEGSRLTVL.

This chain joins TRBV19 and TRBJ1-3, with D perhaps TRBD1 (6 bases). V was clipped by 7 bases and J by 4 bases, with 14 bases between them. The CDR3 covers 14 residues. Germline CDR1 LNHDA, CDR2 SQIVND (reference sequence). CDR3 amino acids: CASTGGTQGNTIYF. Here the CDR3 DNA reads TGTGCCAGTACTGGTGGGACACAGGGAAACACCATATATTTT.